This T cell receptor beta chain was retrieved from a study of regulatory T cells in long-lasting Graves disease. Germline V gives CDR1 MNHNS, CDR2 SASEGT. The CDR3 runs to 16 residues. Trimming pared 5 bases from V and 0 bases from J, leaving 14 bases between. Time point noted: persistent/refractory GD, antithyroid drugs over 5 years with positive TRAb. TCR sequences were obtained from RNA taken from PBMCs. Investigators report Graves' disease was diagnosed under American Thyroid Association guidelines. Xi'an, China, was home to the endocrinology department that provided patients. Each patient gave 7.5 to 9 milliliters of EDTA-anticoagulated peripheral blood. Worth noting for this clonotype: What it recognizes is unknown.

iRepertoire HTBI primers and Arm-PCR of CDR3 regions built TCR beta libraries. TCRdb used MiXCR to reprocess the multiplex PCR reads, holding one entry per CDR3 protein. The table has fewer than 400,000 distinct CDR3 sequences, roughly 20% seen once. Broader study findings: Graves' patients with persistent disease showed TCR diversity lower than patients newly diagnosed.

This receptor was taken from a female donor with Graves disease. Sequences were derived from peripheral blood mononuclear cells (PBMCs), sampled when the disease was refractory, from a patient treated with antithyroid drugs. The chain joins TRBV6-1 to TRBJ1-3; TRBD1 might be the D (6 bases). This CDR3 is CASSPRQASSGNTIYF. DNA for the CDR3: TGTGCCAGCAGTCCAAGACAGGCGAGCTCTGGAAACACCATATATTTT.